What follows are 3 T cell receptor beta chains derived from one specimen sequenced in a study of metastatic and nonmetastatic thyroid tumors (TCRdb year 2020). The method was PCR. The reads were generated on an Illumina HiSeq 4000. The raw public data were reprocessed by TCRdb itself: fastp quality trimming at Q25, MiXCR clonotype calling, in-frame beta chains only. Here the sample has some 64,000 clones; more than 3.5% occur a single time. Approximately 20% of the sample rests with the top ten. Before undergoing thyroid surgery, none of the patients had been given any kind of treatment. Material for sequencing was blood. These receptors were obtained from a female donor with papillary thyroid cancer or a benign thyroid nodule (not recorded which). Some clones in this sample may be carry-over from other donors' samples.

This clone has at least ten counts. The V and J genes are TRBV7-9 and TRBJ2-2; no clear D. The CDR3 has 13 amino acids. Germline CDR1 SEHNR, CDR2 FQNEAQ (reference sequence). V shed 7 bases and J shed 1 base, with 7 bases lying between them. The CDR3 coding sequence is TGTGCCAGCACGATCTTGAACACCGGGGAGCTGTTTTTT. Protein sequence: CASTILNTGELFF.

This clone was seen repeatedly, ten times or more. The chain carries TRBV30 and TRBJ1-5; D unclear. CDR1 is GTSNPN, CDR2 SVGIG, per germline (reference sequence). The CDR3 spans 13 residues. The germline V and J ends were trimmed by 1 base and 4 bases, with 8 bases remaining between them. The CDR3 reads CAWSGRANQPQHF. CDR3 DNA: TGTGCCTGGAGTGGGAGGGCTAATCAGCCCCAGCATTTT.

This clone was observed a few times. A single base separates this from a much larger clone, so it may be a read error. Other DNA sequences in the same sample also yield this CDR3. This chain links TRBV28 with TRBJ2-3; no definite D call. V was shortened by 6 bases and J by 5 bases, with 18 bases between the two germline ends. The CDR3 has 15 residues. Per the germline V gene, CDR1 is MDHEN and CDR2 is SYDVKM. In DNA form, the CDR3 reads TGTGCCAGCAGCAGAGTTGGCTCCTCTAGAGATACGCAGTATTTT. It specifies CASSRVGSSRDTQYF. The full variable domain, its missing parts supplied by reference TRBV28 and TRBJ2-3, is DVKVTQSSRYLVKRTGEKVFLECVQDMDHENMFWYRQDPGLGLRLIYFSYDVKMKEKGDIPEGYSVSREKKERFSLILESASTNQTSMYLCASSRVGSSRDTQYFGPGTRLTVL.